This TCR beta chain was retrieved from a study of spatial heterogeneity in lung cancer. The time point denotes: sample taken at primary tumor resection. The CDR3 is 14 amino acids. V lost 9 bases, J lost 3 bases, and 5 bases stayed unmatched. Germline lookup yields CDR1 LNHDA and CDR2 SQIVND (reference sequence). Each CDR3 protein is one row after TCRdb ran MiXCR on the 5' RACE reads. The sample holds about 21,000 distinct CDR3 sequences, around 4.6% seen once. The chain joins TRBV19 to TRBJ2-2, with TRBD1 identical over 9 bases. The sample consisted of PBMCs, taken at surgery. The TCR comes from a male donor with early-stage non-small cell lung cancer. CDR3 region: CASKQGAHTGELFF. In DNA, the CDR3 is TGTGCCAGCAAACAGGGGGCCCACACCGGGGAGCTGTTTTTT.